This TCR beta chain is drawn from a study of T cells in Graves' hyperthyroidism and ophthalmopathy. The source material, RNA transcripts, was used to amplify TCR beta CDR3 regions. The HTBI primer set served for first-round RT-PCR of the TCR CDR3. Using its own MiXCR run on the multiplex PCR reads, TCRdb lists one record per CDR3 protein. This table holds hundreds of thousands of distinct CDR3 sequences, 15% to 18% found once. With 2 bases removed from V and 4 bases from J, the gap between germline ends came to 18 bases. Looked up from germline, CDR1 is SNHLY and CDR2 is FYNNEI. This CDR3 spans 16 amino acids. This clonotype was recorded many times.

Sequenced material: blood. The sequence was collected from a woman under 30 with Graves' hyperthyroidism. The V gene is TRBV2, the J gene TRBJ2-7; D could derive from TRBD1 or TRBD2 (5 bases each). CDR3 in DNA: TGTGCCAGCAGTGAACCGGGACCCAAATCCCAGTACGAGCAGTACTTC. Its translation: CASSEPGPKSQYEQYF.